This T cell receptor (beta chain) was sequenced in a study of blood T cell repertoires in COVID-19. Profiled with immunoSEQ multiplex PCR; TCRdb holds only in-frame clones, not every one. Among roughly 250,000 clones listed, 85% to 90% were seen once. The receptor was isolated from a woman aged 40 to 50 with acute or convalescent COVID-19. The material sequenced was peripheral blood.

This CDR3 reads CASSLSGNPYGYTF. The CDR3 DNA reads TGTGCCAGCAGCTTGTCAGGGAACCCCTATGGCTACACCTTC. This sequence joins TRBV11-2 and TRBJ1-2; D perhaps matches TRBD1 (5 bases). The CDR3 sequence is 14 residues long. V was cut by 3 bases and J by 4 bases, with 12 bases left in between. CDR1 is SGHAT, CDR2 FQNNGV, per germline.